This passage covers 15 T cell receptor beta chains from one sample sequenced in a study of blood T cell repertoires in COVID-19 (dated by TCRdb to about 2020). Library prep was done by the immunoSEQ multiplex PCR assay. TCRdb mirrors the immuneACCESS table, restricted to in-frame sequences. Some clones are absent from its copies; in checked studies, under half trace to an unresolved V gene, and the reason for the others is unknown. The sample profile shows about 280,000 clones; around 86% of them were found once. Of the sample, roughly 14% is held by the ten largest clones. The specimen was peripheral blood. These receptors were collected from a human donor in a cohort sampled during active COVID-19.

The J gene is TRBJ2-1, the V gene TRBV4-1; TRBD2 matches 9 bases. Per germline, CDR1 MGHRA and CDR2 YSYEKL. V gave up 4 bases and J gave up 8 bases; unmatched junction bases: 6. The CDR3 has 14 amino acids. CDR3 sequence (DNA): TGCGCCAGCAGCCCCAGCGGGAGGTCATATGAGCAGTTCTTC. Its translation is CASSPSGRSYEQFF.

The gene calls are TRBV19 and TRBJ2-1; TRBD2 aligns across 15 bases. Per the germline V gene, CDR1 is LNHDA and CDR2 is SQIVND (reference sequence). V was pared by 5 bases and J by 2 bases, with 16 bases of the junction left unmatched. The CDR3 has 21 residues. This CDR3 reads CASSRGTSGRFSLLAYNEQFF. CDR3 bases: TGTGCCAGTAGTCGAGGGACTAGCGGGAGGTTCTCCCTCCTCGCCTACAATGAGCAGTTCTTC.

V and J are TRBV12-5 and TRBJ2-2, with TRBD2 identical over 10 bases. The ends lost 4 bases at V and 4 bases at J; junction bases unmatched: 6. This CDR3 is built from 16 residues. Germline V CDR1 and CDR2: LGHNT, FRNRAP. In DNA, the CDR3 is TGTGCTAGTGGTTCAAAAGCGGGAGGGCCCACCGGGGAGCTGTTTTTT. As protein: CASGSKAGGPTGELFF.

The V and J genes are TRBV2 and TRBJ2-7; D might be TRBD1 (5 bases). Trimming took off 5 bases at V and 5 bases at J, with 13 bases between the two ends. The CDR3 has 13 residues. From germline, CDR1 is SNHLY and CDR2 FYNNEI. CDR3 in amino acids: CASSFRQRNEQYF. The CDR3 nucleotides are TGTGCCAGCAGTTTCCGACAGCGAAACGAGCAGTACTTC.

The rearrangement joins TRBV18 to TRBJ1-5; D is unresolved. CDR1 KGHSH and CDR2 LQKENI come from the germline V gene. The germline V and J ends were trimmed by 2 bases and 3 bases, with 11 bases remaining between them. The CDR3 spans 15 residues. CDR3 sequence (DNA): TGTGCCAGCTCACCAAGCGAGGGCTTCAATCAGCCCCAGCATTTT. Its translation: CASSPSEGFNQPQHF.

In its sample, this clone was seen a few times. The rearrangement links TRBV6-6 to TRBJ1-3; possibly TRBD1 for D (6 bases). V gave up 6 bases and J gave up 3 bases, with 12 bases separating them. Germline V CDR1 and CDR2: MNHNY, SVGAGI (reference sequence). The CDR3 has 14 residues. The CDR3 DNA sequence: TGTGCCAGCAGACAAGTCAGGGGTGGAAACACCATATATTTT. Its protein is CASRQVRGGNTIYF.

The chain recombines TRBV10-3 with TRBJ1-5, with D possibly matching TRBD1 (5 bases). The CDR3 covers 16 residues. With 8 bases removed from V and 2 bases from J, the gap between germline ends came to 19 bases. Germline V CDR1 and CDR2: ENHRY, SYGVKD. CDR3 region: CAIGAPGGSGNQPQHF. CDR3 DNA sequence: TGTGCCATCGGCGCCCCCGGGGGTTCAGGCAATCAGCCCCAGCATTTT.

The chain links TRBV30 to TRBJ1-1; 9 nucleotides agree with TRBD1. J gave up 1 base and V 5 bases, and 2 bases lay outside the gene matches. The germline CDR1 and CDR2 sequences are GTSNPN and SVGIG (reference sequence). The CDR3 is 13 amino acids. In nucleotides, the CDR3 is TGTGCCTGGGACAGGGGGGGGAACACTGAAGCTTTCTTT. This codes for CAWDRGGNTEAFF.

The J gene is TRBJ2-5, the V gene TRBV2, with D tentatively TRBD1 (5 bases). CDR3 length: 13 amino acids. Germline assignment: CDR1 SNHLY and CDR2 FYNNEI. The V and J ends lost 1 base and 4 bases respectively, with 7 bases between them. The CDR3 region has the DNA TGTGCCAGCAGTGAAGGGCAGGGAGAGACCCAGTACTTC. Amino acids: CASSEGQGETQYF.

Comment on this clone: The junction differs from germline at one of its ends, possibly a read error. The rearrangement uses TRBV5-1 and TRBJ2-3; 11 nucleotides align to TRBD1. CDR3 length: 16 amino acids. The germline CDR1 and CDR2 sequences are SGHRS and YFSETQ. CDR3 in DNA: TGCGCCAGCACCTTGAGTGGGACAGGGGGATCCGATACGCAGTATTTT. Its translation is CASTLSGTGGSDTQYF.

The DNA for the CDR3 is TGCGCCAGCAGTACAGGGGGCCAGAATCAGCCCCAGCATTTT. Translation: CASSTGGQNQPQHF. The V call is TRBV5-1, the J call TRBJ1-5; 9 bases fit TRBD1. This CDR3 is built from 14 residues. In germline, CDR1 is SGHRS, CDR2 YFSETQ. The junction had 4 bases not matched to a gene; V was cut back by 5 bases and J by 4 bases.

This clone is a singleton in its sample. The chain carries TRBV6-6 and TRBJ1-1, with D possibly being TRBD1 (6 bases). Germline loops: CDR1 MNHNY, CDR2 SVGAGI (reference sequence). V was clipped by 4 bases and J by 1 base, with 10 bases between them. The CDR3 consists of 14 residues. The CDR3 loop is CASSLQGSNTEAFF. CDR3 bases: TGTGCCAGCAGTTTACAGGGCTCGAACACTGAAGCTTTCTTT.

For this clone: One end of the junction is discordant with germline, which a read error may explain. The chain employs TRBV7-3 and TRBJ2-3; weak D call: TRBD1 (5 bases). The CDR3 loop spans 13 amino acids. The germline V gene has CDR1 SGHTA and CDR2 FQGTGA. The CDR3: CASSLDADTALQF. The CDR3 coding sequence is TGTGCCAGCAGCTTAGACGCGGACACGGCATTGCAATTT.

The V call is TRBV19, the J call TRBJ2-5; D uncertain. The CDR3 has 13 amino acids. V lost 1 base and J lost 4, with 7 bases in between. CDR1 and CDR2 (germline): LNHDA, SQIVND (reference sequence). CDR3 nucleotide sequence: TGTGCCAGTAGTATAGGTATTTCAGAGACCCAGTACTTC. Its protein product is CASSIGISETQYF.

V is TRBV5-1 and J is TRBJ1-4, with 8 bases matching TRBD1. Trimming took 4 bases from V and 0 from J; bases not matched to a gene: 8. Germline-derived CDR1 and CDR2 are SGHRS and YFSETQ. This CDR3 spans 17 amino acids. CDR3 in amino acids: CASSTGDRLATNEKLFF. Written as DNA, the CDR3 is TGCGCCAGCAGCACCGGGGACAGGCTAGCAACTAATGAAAAACTGTTTTTT.